This record covers a single TCR beta chain. This clone came up once. What this receptor recognizes is not known. There are no base qualities to consult, and no much larger clone falls within one base. For sequencing of the TCRbeta CDR3 region, genomic DNA was extracted from the sorted cells. The immunoSEQ Assay was used for sequencing of TCRbeta CDR3 regions. The immuneACCESS repertoire file appears here via TCRdb, limited to in-frame rearrangements. These files lack a portion of the clones; in checked studies, under half of the deficit traces to unresolved V genes, and the cause of the others is not known. This sample has around 80,000 clones in its table, and around 84% of those were observed once. The top ten hold roughly 2.4% of the sample. The sample originates from a study of OX40 agonist ivuxolimab in advanced cancers. About the study as a whole: The costimulatory receptor OX40 (CD134) was targeted by ivuxolimab, a fully human IgG2 agonistic monoclonal antibody. Intravenous ivuxolimab was administered to patients every 2 weeks at six dose levels: 0.01, 0.1, 0.3, 1.5, 3 and 10 mg/kg. Of the approximately 54 patients in dose escalation, around 20 had hepatocellular carcinoma, about 15 had melanoma, 9 had renal cell carcinoma and 9 had head and neck cancer. In the dose-escalation cohort, approximately 83% of patients were male, and the mean age was approximately 60 years with a range of roughly 20 to 85. Patients were allowed to have had prior anti-PD-1, anti-PD-L1 or anti-CTLA-4 therapy, and roughly 40% of the dose-escalation patients had been treated with checkpoint inhibitors. Partial responses were achieved by three dose-escalation patients, of whom one had hepatocellular carcinoma and two had cutaneous melanoma. The point of sequencing TCRbeta in the periphery was to test whether ivuxolimab changed TCR sequence diversity and drove clonal T-cell expansion. The paper reports the monotherapy dose-escalation portion (N of about 50 patients) of the phase I ivuxolimab trial.

The trial excluded patients who had a history of autoimmune disease or who were on systemic immunosuppression. Peripheral blood for TCR sequencing was collected from all dose cohorts at baseline, on cycle 4 day 1, and on cycle 7 day 1. Samples were obtained from an open-label, multicenter, first-in-human phase I dose-escalation trial of ivuxolimab. Adults with locally advanced or metastatic melanoma, renal cell, hepatocellular, or head and neck squamous cell carcinoma were enrolled in the trial. Before TCR sequencing, CD4+ T cells and CD8+ T cells from peripheral blood were sorted into separate populations. Study-wide findings and limitations: Which antigens the clonally expanded peripheral T cells were specific for was not determined. In the 0.1-3.0 mg/kg groups, partial responders were among the patients with the lowest normalized peripheral clonal expansion, particularly in CD8+ T cells. After ivuxolimab, expanded clones were on average more numerous among CD8+ T cells than among CD4+ T cells. Low levels of normalized T-cell clonal expansion were also seen in some patients who did not respond. At doses of 0.1 to 3.0 mg/kg, clonal expansion of both CD4+ and CD8+ blood T cells was observed from baseline to week 6.

A distance of 18 bases separates the germline ends of V and J, which lose 10 bases and 6 bases respectively. CDR1 MNHEY and CDR2 SVGAGI were looked up in the germline V gene. The cysteine opens and the phenylalanine closes a CDR3 of 14 amino acids. Just the 42-base CDR3 DNA is kept, in frame starting at base 1. The material sequenced was CD4+ or CD8+ T cells sorted from blood, taken in a trial of the OX40 agonist ivuxolimab. This TCR was sampled from an adult with an advanced solid tumor such as melanoma, head and neck, liver or kidney cancer. The rearrangement joined TRBV6-5 to TRBJ2-2; TRBD2 is possibly the D segment (6 matching bases). The CDR3 region has the sequence CATLTSPNAGELFF. The base sequence is TGTGCCACCCTAACTAGCCCAAATGCCGGGGAGCTGTTTTTT.